This T cell receptor (beta chain) derives from a study of cytomegalovirus exposure and HLA in healthy donors. Overall study results and limits: Cytomegalovirus-associated TCR beta chains were listed, numbering more than 150. Specificity of a few CMV-associated chains for CMV antigens was verified in vitro.

This clone has a single count. Its antigen is as yet unknown. The donors were members of the validation cohort, which comprised 120 subjects and was separate from the first cohort of more than 500 subjects. Sequencing used immunoSEQ multiplex PCR; TCRdb keeps in-frame clones, though not all of them. The sample records 150,000 to 200,000 clones, around four fifths being singletons. CDR1 SEHNR and CDR2 FQNEAQ come from the germline V gene (reference sequence). CDR3 length: 15 residues. V shed 5 bases and J 4 bases; nucleotides not matched to a gene: 9. The source of this sequence is a man aged 25-45 years in good health and CMV-seropositive. The sequencing sample was made of PBMCs. V and J are TRBV7-9 and TRBJ1-2; 8 bases agree with TRBD1. The CDR3 bases are TGTGCCAGCAGCCTCGGACAGGGTGTTACCTATGGCTACACCTTC. This translates into CASSLGQGVTYGYTF.